What follows is one TCR beta chain and its context. The sample belongs to a study of cytomegalovirus exposure and HLA in healthy donors. The PCR contained 60 Vbeta and 13 Jbeta primers. The assay was immunoSEQ multiplex PCR, and TCRdb's table has in-frame clones only and misses some. The sample consists of more than 95,000 clones, approximately 80% of them appearing once. The receptor was derived from a woman between 18 and 29 years old in good health and CMV-seropositive. The specimen sequenced was PBMCs.

For the CDR3, the DNA is TGTGCCAGCAGTTTTGGTAGCGGGAACGAGCAGTACTTC. Its translation: CASSFGSGNEQYF. The chain joins TRBV27 to TRBJ2-7; 8 nucleotides agree with TRBD2. Germline V gene data show CDR1 as MNHEY and CDR2 as SMNVEV (reference sequence). This CDR3 region has 13 residues. Trimming cost V 3 bases and J 5 bases; bases outside gene matches: 3.